This TCR beta chain was recorded in a study of blood T cell repertoires in COVID-19. About the research overall: Italy, Spain and the United States were the sources of the convalescent and acute COVID-19 samples.

The table came from immunoSEQ multiplex PCR; TCRdb's copy has only in-frame clones and leaves some out. The repertoire holds 200,000 or so clones, with more than 65% as singletons. The CDR3 contains 14 residues. Trimming took 2 bases from V and 5 from J, leaving 12 bases between them. Germline V CDR1 and CDR2: LGHDT, YNNKEL (reference sequence). The sample comprised peripheral blood. The chain uses TRBV3-1 (or the pseudogene TRBV3-2) and TRBJ2-5; maybe TRBD1 (6 bases). This TCR was sampled from a human donor in a cohort sampled during active COVID-19. The CDR3 DNA reads as TGTGCCAGCAGCCAACTTACAGGGTGGGAGACCCAGTACTTC. Protein sequence: CASSQLTGWETQYF.